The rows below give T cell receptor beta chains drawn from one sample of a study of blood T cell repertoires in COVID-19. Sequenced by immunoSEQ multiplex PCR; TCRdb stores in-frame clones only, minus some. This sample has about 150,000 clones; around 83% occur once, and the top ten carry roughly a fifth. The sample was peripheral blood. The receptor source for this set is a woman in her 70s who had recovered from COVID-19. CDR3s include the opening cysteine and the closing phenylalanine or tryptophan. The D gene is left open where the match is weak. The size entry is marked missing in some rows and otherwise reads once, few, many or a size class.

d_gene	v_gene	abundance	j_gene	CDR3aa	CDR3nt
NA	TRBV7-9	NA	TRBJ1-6	CASSSGGSPLHF	TGTGCCAGCAGCTCGGGGGGGTCACCCCTCCACTTT
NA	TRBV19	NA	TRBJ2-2	CASSIGAGPNTGELFF	TGTGCCAGTAGTATTGGGGCGGGACCGAACACCGGGGAGCTGTTTTTT
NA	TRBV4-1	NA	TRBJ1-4	CASSQVEGRANEKLFF	TGCGCCAGCAGCCAAGTGGAGGGGAGGGCTAATGAAAAACTGTTTTTT
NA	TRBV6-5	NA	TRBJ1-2	CASRRGKTAGYTF	TGTGCCAGCAGGAGGGGGAAAACGGCCGGCTACACCTTC
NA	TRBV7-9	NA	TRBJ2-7	CASSLAGGYEQYF	TGTGCCAGCAGCTTAGCAGGGGGCTACGAGCAGTACTTC
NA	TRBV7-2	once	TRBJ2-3	CASSLARGWDTQYF	TGTGCCAGCAGCTTGGCGCGGGGCTGGGATACGCAGTATTTT
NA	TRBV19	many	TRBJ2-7	CASSIRVNSYEQYF	TGTGCCAGTAGTATTCGGGTCAACTCCTACGAGCAGTACTTC
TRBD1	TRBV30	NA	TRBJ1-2	CAWSGDRGGYTF	TGTGCCTGGAGTGGAGACAGGGGTGGCTACACCTTC
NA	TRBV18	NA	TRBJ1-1	CASSPPRGGNTEAFF	TGTGCCAGCTCACCCCCCAGGGGAGGGAATACTGAAGCTTTCTTT
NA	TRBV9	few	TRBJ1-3	CASSPRGGSGNTIYF	TGTGCCAGCAGCCCCCGGGGGGGCTCTGGAAACACCATATATTTT
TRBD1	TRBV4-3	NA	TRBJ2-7	CASSQDLAGGPPDF	TGCGCCAGCAGCCAAGATTTGGCAGGGGGCCCCCCGGACTTC
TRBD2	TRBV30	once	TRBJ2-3	CAWSGGLAGTDTQYF	TGTGCCTGGAGCGGCGGACTAGCGGGGACAGATACGCAGTATTTT
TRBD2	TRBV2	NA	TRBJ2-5	CASRPGGEAETQYF	TGTGCCAGCAGGCCCGGGGGGGAGGCGGAGACCCAGTACTTC
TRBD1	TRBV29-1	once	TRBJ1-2	CSGKRTGGSGGYTF	TGCAGCGGTAAAAGGACAGGGGGCTCGGGAGGCTACACCTTC
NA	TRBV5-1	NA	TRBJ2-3	CASSSLYSSDTQYF	TGCGCCAGCAGCTCACTCTACTCATCCGATACGCAGTATTTT
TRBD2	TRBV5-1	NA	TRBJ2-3	CASKQREVQDTQYF	TGCGCCAGCAAACAGCGGGAGGTCCAAGATACGCAGTATTTT
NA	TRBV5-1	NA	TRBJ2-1	CASSLGPTGNEQFF	TGCGCCAGCAGCTTGGGGCCAACGGGGAATGAGCAGTTCTTC
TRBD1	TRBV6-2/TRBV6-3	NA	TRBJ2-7	CASSRDREQYF	TGTGCCAGCAGCCGGGACAGGGAGCAGTACTTC
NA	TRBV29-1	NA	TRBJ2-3	CSVDPLGEDTQYF	TGCAGCGTTGATCCCTTAGGAGAGGATACGCAGTATTTT
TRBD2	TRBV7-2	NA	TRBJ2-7	CASSPGGGRASSYEQYF	TGTGCCAGCAGCCCGGGGGGCGGGAGGGCCTCTTCTTACGAGCAGTACTTC
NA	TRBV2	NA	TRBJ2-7	CASRPTGGSDEQYF	TGTGCCAGCAGGCCGACCGGGGGTAGCGACGAGCAGTACTTC
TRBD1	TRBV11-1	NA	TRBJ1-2	CASSRDSANYGYTF	TGTGCCAGCAGCCGGGACAGCGCAAACTATGGCTACACCTTC
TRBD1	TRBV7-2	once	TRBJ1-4	CASSPGQGSEKLFF	TGTGCCAGCAGCCCGGGACAGGGTTCTGAAAAACTGTTTTTT
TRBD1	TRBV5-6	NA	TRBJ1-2	CASSRDRSNYGYTF	TGTGCCAGCAGCCGGGACAGGAGCAACTATGGCTACACCTTC
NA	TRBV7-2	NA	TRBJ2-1	CASSLRAGPSSYNEQFF	TGTGCCAGCAGCTTAAGGGCAGGGCCAAGCTCCTACAATGAGCAGTTCTTC
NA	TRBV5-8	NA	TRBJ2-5	CASSLPRDPQETQYF	TGTGCCAGCAGCTTGCCCCGAGATCCCCAAGAGACCCAGTACTTC
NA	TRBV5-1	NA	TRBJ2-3	CASSPEPVPAASTDTQYF	TGCGCCAGCAGCCCCGAACCCGTTCCCGCGGCTAGCACAGATACGCAGTATTTT
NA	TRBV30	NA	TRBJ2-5	CAWSVVGETQYF	TGTGCCTGGAGTGTCGTCGGAGAGACCCAGTACTTC
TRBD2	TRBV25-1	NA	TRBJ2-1	CASSDPRTSGAPYNEQFF	TGTGCCAGCAGTGACCCCCGGACTAGCGGGGCCCCCTACAATGAGCAGTTCTTC
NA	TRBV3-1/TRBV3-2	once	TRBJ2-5	CASSQAGGETQYF	TGTGCCAGCAGCCAGGCAGGCGGGGAGACCCAGTACTTC
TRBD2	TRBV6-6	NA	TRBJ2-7	CASSYQRDSYEQYF	TGTGCCAGCAGTTACCAGCGGGACTCCTACGAGCAGTACTTC
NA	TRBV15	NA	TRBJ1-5	CATSRDQGTPQHF	TGTGCCACCAGCAGAGATCAGGGGACACCACAGCATTTT
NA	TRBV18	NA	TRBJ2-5	CASSPGAGVQETQYF	TGTGCCAGCTCACCAGGCGCCGGGGTTCAAGAGACCCAGTACTTC
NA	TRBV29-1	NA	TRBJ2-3	CSVGQADTQYF	TGCAGCGTTGGACAAGCAGATACGCAGTATTTT
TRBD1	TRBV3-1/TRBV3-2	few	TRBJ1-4	CASSRNRGNNEKLFF	TGTGCCAGCAGCCGGAACAGGGGGAACAATGAAAAACTGTTTTTT
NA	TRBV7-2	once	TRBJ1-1	CASSLERTEAFF	TGTGCCAGCAGCCTCGAGCGGACTGAAGCTTTCTTT
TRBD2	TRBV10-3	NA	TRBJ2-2	CAISEPKTSKTGELFF	TGTGCCATCAGTGAACCGAAGACTAGCAAGACCGGGGAGCTGTTTTTT
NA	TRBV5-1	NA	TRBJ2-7	CASSSNGGQSSYEQYF	TGCGCCAGCAGCTCGAATGGAGGGCAGAGCTCCTACGAGCAGTACTTC
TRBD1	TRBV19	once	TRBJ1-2	CASSHGTGHYGYTF	TGTGCCAGTAGTCACGGGACAGGCCACTATGGCTACACCTTC
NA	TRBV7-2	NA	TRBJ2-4	CASSIRPDRNIQYF	TGTGCCAGCAGCATTCGCCCAGACAGAAACATTCAGTACTTC
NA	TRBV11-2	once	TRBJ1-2	CASRGANYGYTF	TGTGCCTCCCGGGGAGCTAACTATGGCTACACCTTC
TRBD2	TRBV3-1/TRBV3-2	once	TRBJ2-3	CASSQSDSGGDTQYF	TGTGCCAGCAGCCAATCCGACTCGGGGGGAGATACGCAGTATTTT
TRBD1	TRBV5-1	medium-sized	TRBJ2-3	CASSSPGTGADTQYF	TGCGCCAGCAGCTCCCCGGGGACAGGGGCAGATACGCAGTATTTT
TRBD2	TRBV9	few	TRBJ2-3	CASSVAPSGGADTQYF	TGTGCCAGCAGCGTAGCGCCTAGCGGGGGGGCAGATACGCAGTATTTT
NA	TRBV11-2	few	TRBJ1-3	CASSRGDTIYF	TGTGCCAGCAGCCGGGGAGACACCATATATTTT